What follows are 10 T cell receptor beta chains derived from one specimen sequenced in a study of T cells after yellow fever vaccination (dated by TCRdb to between 2018 and 2021). Receptor amplification or capture employed 5' RACE. The sample was run on an Illumina NovaSeq 6000. Using fastp at Q25 and MiXCR, TCRdb reprocessed the public reads and kept productive beta chains. Identical CDR3 proteins give one entry, which carries the most common genes and DNA. The sample has some 97,000 distinct CDR3 sequences on record, 4.5% to 6% of them singletons. The leading ten clones occupy over 40% of the sample. The label giving this sample's treatment or condition can be read as: live attenuated yellow fever vaccine strain. The specimen comprised CD8+ T cells sorted from PBMCs, sampled 10 days after the yellow fever booster vaccination. The receptors derive from a man between 18 and 29 years old who received the YFV17D yellow fever vaccine.

In its sample, this clonotype was seen a few times. The chain links TRBV4-3 to TRBJ2-2, with 10 positions matching TRBD2. Germline CDR1 LGHNA, CDR2 YSLEER. The V gene end was trimmed by 0 bases and the J gene end by 7 bases; junction bases not matched to a gene: 14. The CDR3 runs to 19 residues. CDR3 in DNA: TGCGCCAGCAGCCAAGATCCGGGAACGACTAGCGGGTTCTACGGGGAGCTGTTTTTT. This gives the protein CASSQDPGTTSGFYGELFF.

The chain joins TRBV6-2 or TRBV6-3 to TRBJ2-2, with D possibly matching TRBD2 (6 bases). CDR1 is MNHEY, CDR2 SVGEGT, per germline. The CDR3 runs to 14 residues. CDR3 sequence reads: CAYGRGEDTGELFF. The CDR3 region has the DNA TGTGCATATGGGCGAGGGGAGGACACCGGGGAGCTGTTTTTT.

This clonotype came up a few times. The rearrangement joins TRBV15 to TRBJ2-5; 7 bases match TRBD2. V dropped 0 bases and J dropped 1; count of bases not matched to a gene: 5. The CDR3 runs to 16 residues. CDR1 and CDR2 (germline): LNHNV, YYDKDF (reference sequence). CDR3 protein: CATSRDGLAAQETQYF. CDR3 sequence (DNA): TGTGCCACCAGCAGAGATGGGCTAGCGGCCCAAGAGACCCAGTACTTC.

This clonotype was recorded at least ten times. The rearrangement uses TRBV7-9 and TRBJ2-2, with D unresolved. Germline V CDR1 and CDR2: SEHNR, FQNEAQ (reference sequence). With 7 bases removed from V and 11 bases from J, the gap between germline ends came to 14 bases. The CDR3 is made up of 12 amino acids. CDR3 DNA sequence: TGTGCCAGCACCTTCCGGGTGCCTGAGCTGTTTTTT. The encoded protein is CASTFRVPELFF.

The chain employs TRBV15 and TRBJ1-4, with 9 bases lining up with TRBD1. This CDR3 spans 16 amino acids. Germline loops: CDR1 LNHNV, CDR2 YYDKDF (reference sequence). The junction had 7 bases not matched to a gene; V was cut back by 0 bases and J by 8 bases. The CDR3 here is CATSRDRDRVAEKLFF. The CDR3 DNA is TGTGCCACCAGCAGAGATCGGGACAGGGTAGCGGAAAAACTGTTTTTT.

The rearrangement links TRBV7-2 to TRBJ2-3; D possibly matches TRBD1 or TRBD2 (5 bases each). V lost 8 bases and J lost 3, with 9 bases in between. The CDR3 runs to 12 residues. CDR1 SGHTA and CDR2 FQGNSA come from the germline V gene. The CDR3 region has the DNA TGTGCCAGCCGAGGGGCAACAGATACGCAGTATTTT. The encoded protein is CASRGATDTQYF. Combining the CDR3 with reference TRBV7-2 and TRBJ2-3 gives the whole variable domain GAGVSQSPSNKVTEKGKDVELRCDPISGHTALYWYRQSLGQGLEFLIYFQGNSAPDKSGLPSDRFSAERTGGSVSTLTIQRTQQEDSAVYLCASRGATDTQYFGPGTRLTVL.

The CDR3 reads CASSEVRAGGPQPQHF. In nucleotides, the CDR3 is TGTGCCAGCAGTGAAGTTAGGGCAGGGGGCCCTCAGCCCCAGCATTTT. The gene calls are TRBV6-1 and TRBJ1-5, with 8 bases aligning to TRBD1. The J segment lost 6 bases and the V segment lost 1 base, leaving 8 bases of the junction unmatched. From germline, CDR1 is MNHNS and CDR2 SASEGT. The CDR3 has 16 residues.

This clonotype was picked up a small number of times. The chain's CDR3 is CASAVAGGREQYV. DNA for the CDR3: TGTGCCTCAGCAGTGGCGGGGGGTCGGGAGCAGTACGTC. The rearrangement uses TRBV19 and TRBJ2-7; 8 bases are shared with TRBD2. V was pared by 11 bases and J by 7 bases, with 13 bases of the junction left unmatched. CDR1 is LNHDA and CDR2 is SQIVND in the germline V gene (reference sequence). The CDR3 runs 13 residues.

This clonotype was counted ten times or more. The chain uses TRBV2 and TRBJ2-5, with 8 bases fitting TRBD1. Germline-derived CDR1 and CDR2 are SNHLY and FYNNEI. The CDR3 has 15 amino acids. The ends lost 1 base at V and 10 bases at J; junction bases unmatched: 11. The CDR3 coding sequence is TGTGCCAGCAGTGAAGGCAGGGGGCCGCCTCCGGTCCAGTACTTC. Translation: CASSEGRGPPPVQYF.

V usage is TRBV4-1 and J usage is TRBJ1-3; D is perhaps TRBD1 (6 bases). The length of the CDR3 is 16 residues. CDR1 is MGHRA and CDR2 is YSYEKL in the germline V gene. Trimming pared 3 bases from V and 0 bases from J, leaving 12 bases between. The CDR3 loop is CASSQTGSFSGNTIYF. Written as DNA, the CDR3 is TGCGCCAGCAGCCAGACAGGATCCTTCTCTGGAAACACCATATATTTT.